The 32 T cell receptor beta chains reported below all come from one sample, sequenced in a study of long-term antiretroviral therapy in people with HIV. Version v3.0 of the immunoSEQ assay was performed at survey level. Data came from immunoSEQ multiplex PCR; TCRdb stores just in-frame clones and leaves some out. The repertoire consists of about 20,000 clones, with approximately 90% occurring once and the leading ten covering about 9%. The sequencing used unsorted PBMCs, collected about 4.6 years before starting antiretroviral therapy. The source of these receptors is a woman in her twenties or thirties with HIV.

V and J are TRBV15 and TRBJ2-3; D gene ambiguous. V dropped 1 base and J dropped 2 bases, with 7 bases sitting between them. The CDR3 consists of 14 residues. In germline, CDR1 is LNHNV, CDR2 YYDKDF (reference sequence). The CDR3 DNA is TGTGCCACCAGCAGAGGACCGAACACAGATACGCAGTATTTT. Amino acids: CATSRGPNTDTQYF.

The chain employs TRBV7-9 and TRBJ2-2; D remains ambiguous. This CDR3 has 17 residues. V gave up 5 bases and J gave up 2 bases, with 18 bases separating them. CDR1 is SEHNR and CDR2 is FQNEAQ in the germline V gene (reference sequence). In DNA form, the CDR3 reads TGTGCCAGCAGCCAACTCGGCCGTACAGCTAACACCGGGGAGCTGTTTTTT. It codes for CASSQLGRTANTGELFF. Drawing the rest from reference TRBV7-9 and TRBJ2-2, the complete variable domain is DTGVSQNPRHKITKRGQNVTFRCDPISEHNRLYWYRQTLGQGPEFLTYFQNEAQLEKSRLLSDRFSAERPKGSFSTLEIQRTEQGDSAMYLCASSQLGRTANTGELFFGEGSRLTVL.

The chain combines TRBV27 with TRBJ1-5; TRBD1 is a possible D gene (5 bases). Trimming cost V 5 bases and J 9 bases, with 26 bases left between them. CDR1 is MNHEY and CDR2 is SMNVEV in the germline V gene (reference sequence). The CDR3 is 17 residues long. The CDR3 sequence: CASSPLRATGAFRPQHF. For the CDR3, the DNA is TGTGCCAGCAGTCCATTACGGGCTACAGGCGCTTTTCGGCCCCAGCATTTT.

The J gene is TRBJ1-1, the V gene TRBV2; D call uncertain. The CDR3 totals 14 residues. With 7 bases removed from V and 0 bases from J, the gap between germline ends came to 12 bases. Germline V CDR1 and CDR2: SNHLY, FYNNEI. The CDR3 protein is CASKYSPVNTEAFF. The CDR3 bases are TGTGCCAGCAAATACAGCCCGGTGAACACTGAAGCTTTCTTT. The complete variable domain, with remaining parts taken from reference TRBV2 and TRBJ1-1, reads EPEVTQTPSHQVTQMGQEVILRCVPISNHLYFYWYRQILGQKVEFLVSFYNNEISEKSEIFDDQFSVERPDGSNFTLKIRSTKLEDSAMYFCASKYSPVNTEAFFGQGTRLTVV.

J is TRBJ1-1 and V is TRBV7-5. TRBV7-5 is marked as a pseudogene. The CDR3 extends over 9 amino acids. Here the CDR3 reads CARDTEAFF. The CDR3 coding sequence is TGTGCCAGGGACACTGAAGCTTTCTTT.

The chain combines TRBV27 with TRBJ2-2; TRBD1 is a possible D gene (6 bases). The germline V and J ends were trimmed by 6 bases and 2 bases, with 22 bases remaining between them. The CDR3 spans 18 residues. Per the germline V gene, CDR1 is MNHEY and CDR2 is SMNVEV (reference sequence). This CDR3 reads CASSLLLTGIVNTGELFF. In DNA, the CDR3 is TGTGCCAGCAGCCTCTTGCTTACAGGGATAGTCAACACCGGGGAGCTGTTTTTT.

V usage is TRBV30 and J usage is TRBJ2-3; D is perhaps TRBD1 (5 bases). V shed 8 bases and J shed 1 base, with 10 bases lying between them. Germline values: CDR1 GTSNPN, CDR2 SVGIG (reference sequence). This CDR3 contains 12 residues. DNA of the CDR3: TGTGCCCACGACAGCGGCACAGATACGCAGTATTTT. Translated, it gives CAHDSGTDTQYF.

This clone was detected only a few times. V and J are TRBV19 and TRBJ2-5; TRBD2 is a possible D gene (5 bases). Germline V gives CDR1 LNHDA, CDR2 SQIVND (reference sequence). Deletions cut 8 bases from V and 4 bases from J, with 14 bases between. The CDR3 has 13 residues. The CDR3 DNA follows: TGTGCCAGTGCGCCCCAGGAGGCAGAGACCCAGTACTTC. Protein sequence: CASAPQEAETQYF.

CDR3 in DNA: TGTGCCAGCAGCTATGGACAGGGAGGACGTGGTGAAGCTTTCTTT. It specifies CASSYGQGGRGEAFF. V and J are TRBV7-2 and TRBJ1-1; 8 bases map to TRBD1. V lost 4 bases to trimming and J lost 7 bases; unmatched junction nucleotides: 11. This CDR3 is built from 15 residues. The V gene's germline CDR1 is SGHTA and CDR2 FQGNSA.

The chain links TRBV6-6 to TRBJ2-1, with 7 bases that match TRBD1. There are 12 residues in the CDR3. With V trimmed by 5 bases and J by 14 bases, 9 bases remained unmatched. Germline CDR1 reads MNHNY; CDR2 reads SVGAGI (reference sequence). The CDR3 loop is CASSQQGPRKFF. The CDR3 DNA is TGTGCCAGCAGTCAACAGGGGCCGCGAAAGTTCTTC.

This rearrangement joins TRBV6-1 to TRBJ1-1, with 7 bases matching TRBD1. Germline CDR1 and CDR2: MNHNS and SASEGT. After removal of 2 bases from V and 4 bases from J, the junction contained 7 bases not matched to a gene. The CDR3 has 15 amino acids. The CDR3 sequence: CASSEITGVGTEAFF. The DNA of the CDR3 is TGTGCCAGCAGTGAAATAACAGGGGTAGGCACTGAAGCTTTCTTT.

As DNA, the CDR3 is TGTGCCAGCAGTGCTAAGGGGAGCACCGGGGAGCTGTTTTTT. Protein product: CASSAKGSTGELFF. The chain employs TRBV2 and TRBJ2-2; D assignment may be TRBD1 or TRBD2 (5 bases each). Germline assignment: CDR1 SNHLY and CDR2 FYNNEI. The V end was cut by 4 bases, the J end by 4 bases, with 10 bases between. The CDR3 sequence is 14 residues long.

This clone was picked up one time. V usage is TRBV4-3 and J usage is TRBJ1-4; D gene ambiguous. The CDR3 sequence is 15 residues long. The V gene lost 4 bases and the J gene lost 5 bases, with 14 bases spanning the gap. Germline V lookup: CDR1 LGHNA, CDR2 YSLEER. The CDR3 loop is CASSPSAGPNEKLFF. The CDR3 DNA follows: TGCGCCAGCAGCCCCTCGGCAGGTCCAAATGAAAAACTGTTTTTT.

The chain is built from TRBV7-6 and TRBJ2-1, with 8 positions matching TRBD1. J was trimmed by 5 bases and V by 5 bases; bases with no gene match: 8. CDR1 is SGHVS and CDR2 is FNYEAQ in the germline V gene. The CDR3 spans 15 residues. Written as DNA, the CDR3 is TGTGCCAGCAGCCCAAACCGGGACAGGCACAATGAGCAGTTCTTC. Its translation: CASSPNRDRHNEQFF.

The chain joins TRBV5-8 to TRBJ2-3, with D tentatively TRBD1 (5 bases). Trimming shortened V by 1 base and J by 0 bases, and 21 bases separated the two germline ends. The CDR3 runs to 19 residues. The germline CDR1 and CDR2 sequences are SGHTS and YDEGEE. The CDR3 spells CASSLRGRAPKSSTDTQYF. The CDR3 DNA reads as TGTGCCAGCAGCTTGAGAGGCAGGGCACCGAAGTCTAGCACAGATACGCAGTATTTT.

This clone is a singleton in its sample. The rearrangement uses TRBV7-9 and TRBJ2-5; TRBD1 or TRBD2 may be the D gene (6 bases each). The CDR3 spans 13 residues. The germline V and J ends were trimmed by 5 bases and 5 bases, with 12 bases remaining between them. Germline CDR1 SEHNR, CDR2 FQNEAQ (reference sequence). The CDR3 DNA is TGTGCCAGCAGCCAACTAGGGGGGGAGACCCAGTACTTC. Protein sequence: CASSQLGGETQYF.

V usage is TRBV19 and J usage is TRBJ1-6; no reliable D call. The V gene's germline CDR1 is LNHDA and CDR2 SQIVND (reference sequence). The V gene lost 5 bases and the J gene lost 8 bases, with 7 bases spanning the gap. The CDR3 extends over 12 amino acids. The CDR3 nucleotides read TGTGCCAGTAGTCCCCCCGATTCACCCCTCCACTTT. Protein: CASSPPDSPLHF.

The chain links TRBV7-8 to TRBJ2-3; possibly TRBD2 for D (7 bases). The length of the CDR3 is 14 residues. From germline, CDR1 is SGHVS and CDR2 FQNEAQ. V was trimmed by 1 base and J by 5 bases, leaving 10 bases between them. The CDR3 is CASSLVGGQDTQYF. The CDR3 DNA sequence: TGTGCCAGCAGCTTAGTGGGGGGGCAAGATACGCAGTATTTT.

Only one count was recorded for this clone. The CDR3 sequence is CASSPVGDEQYF. The DNA of the CDR3 is TGTGCCAGCAGCCCCGTCGGGGACGAGCAGTACTTC. The chain employs TRBV5-6 and TRBJ2-7; TRBD2 might be the D (5 bases). The V end lost 4 bases, the J end lost 5 bases, and 10 bases lay between the germline ends. The length of the CDR3 is 12 residues. Germline loops: CDR1 SGHDT, CDR2 YYEEEE. Full variable domain (remainder filled in from reference TRBV5-6 and TRBJ2-7): DAGVTQSPTHLIKTRGQQVTLRCSPKSGHDTVSWYQQALGQGPQFIFQYYEEEERQRGNFPDRFSGHQFPNYSSELNVNALLLGDSALYLCASSPVGDEQYFGPGTRLTVT.

A single count supports this clone. The chain uses TRBV13 and TRBJ1-4, with 7 bases aligning to TRBD1. The CDR3 is 17 amino acids. The germline CDR1 and CDR2 sequences are PRHDT and FYEKMQ (reference sequence). Unmatched junction bases numbered 9, after V lost 5 bases and J lost 0 bases. Here the CDR3 DNA reads TGTGCCAGCAGCCGACAGGGACTCGGGGCAACTAATGAAAAACTGTTTTTT. Translated, it gives CASSRQGLGATNEKLFF.

The chain joins TRBV7-2 to TRBJ1-5; weak D call: TRBD1 (6 bases). Germline CDR1 is SGHTA and CDR2 is FQGNSA. This CDR3 comprises 14 residues. V lost 5 bases to trimming and J lost 7 bases, with 15 bases between them. The DNA of the CDR3 is TGTGCCAGCAGCCATGACTTGACAGGCCAGCCCCAGCATTTT. Protein sequence: CASSHDLTGQPQHF.

The rearrangement uses TRBV19 and TRBJ1-5; 7 nucleotides line up with TRBD1. V trimming: 0 bases; J trimming: 5 bases; junction bases outside the gene matches: 4. The germline gives CDR1 LNHDA, CDR2 SQIVND (reference sequence). This CDR3 spans 15 amino acids. In DNA form, the CDR3 reads TGTGCCAGTAGTATAGACGACAGGGCGGATCAGCCCCAGCATTTT. Translated, it gives CASSIDDRADQPQHF.

This clone showed up just once. The rearrangement links TRBV6-6 to TRBJ1-2, with TRBD1 as a possible D gene (5 bases). The V gene's germline CDR1 is MNHNY and CDR2 SVGAGI (reference sequence). Trimming stripped 3 bases from V and 4 bases from J, with 12 bases between. There are 14 residues in the CDR3. The CDR3 here is CASSYAQETYGYTF. CDR3 sequence (DNA): TGTGCCAGCAGTTATGCACAGGAGACCTATGGCTACACCTTC.

The genes are TRBV10-3 and TRBJ2-5, with 12 bases identical to TRBD1. Per the germline V gene, CDR1 is ENHRY and CDR2 is SYGVKD. V trimming: 3 bases; J trimming: 4 bases; junction bases outside the gene matches: 9. The CDR3 spans 17 residues. The CDR3 region is CAISEWDRGQLGETQYF. CDR3 in DNA: TGTGCCATCAGTGAATGGGACAGGGGGCAATTGGGAGAGACCCAGTACTTC.

This rearrangement joins TRBV10-3 to TRBJ1-1; TRBD1 is a possible D gene (6 bases). Between the trimmed V and J ends, which lost 8 bases and 1 base, there was a span of 8 bases. CDR1 is ENHRY and CDR2 is SYGVKD in the germline V gene. The CDR3 totals 12 residues. The CDR3, as DNA: TGTGCCATCGGACAGAAGAACACTGAAGCTTTCTTT. Its protein product is CAIGQKNTEAFF.

The V call is TRBV13, the J call TRBJ1-1; D remains unclear. The CDR3 runs 11 residues. Deletions cut 3 bases from V and 11 bases from J, with 10 bases between. Germline assignment: CDR1 PRHDT and CDR2 FYEKMQ (reference sequence). CDR3 in DNA: TGTGCCAGCAGCTTCGGATCGAACGCTTTCTTT. Its protein is CASSFGSNAFF.

CDR3 amino acids: CASSTEETQYF. DNA of the CDR3: TGTGCCAGCAGCACTGAAGAGACCCAGTACTTC. V and J are TRBV7-9 and TRBJ2-5; D is unclear. Trimming took off 5 bases at V and 3 bases at J, with 4 bases between the two ends. The germline V gene has CDR1 SEHNR and CDR2 FQNEAQ (reference sequence). The CDR3 spans 11 residues.

The chain combines TRBV27 with TRBJ2-3; D unresolved. Germline-derived CDR1 and CDR2 are MNHEY and SMNVEV (reference sequence). The CDR3 contains 11 residues. Deletions cut 5 bases from V and 9 bases from J, with 9 bases between. The CDR3 DNA is TGTGCCAGCAGTCCTAGTAACACGCAGTATTTT. Translated, it gives CASSPSNTQYF.

The J gene is TRBJ1-2, the V gene TRBV18; D remains unclear. In germline, CDR1 is KGHSH, CDR2 LQKENI. V was cut by 2 bases and J by 2 bases, with 12 bases left in between. The CDR3 runs 15 residues. CDR3 loop: CASSPANPQNYGYTF. The CDR3 DNA is TGTGCCAGCTCACCAGCAAATCCCCAGAACTATGGCTACACCTTC.

The chain combines TRBV7-2 with TRBJ2-5, with D unresolved. V lost 3 bases and J 2 bases, leaving 7 bases between the germline ends. The CDR3 is 13 residues long. In germline, CDR1 is SGHTA, CDR2 FQGNSA. The CDR3 DNA sequence: TGTGCCAGCAGCTTGGCAGTTCAAGAGACCCAGTACTTC. This encodes CASSLAVQETQYF.

V and J are TRBV5-1 and TRBJ2-1; no definite D call. CDR1 SGHRS and CDR2 YFSETQ come from the germline V gene. This CDR3 comprises 14 residues. Trimming shortened V by 0 bases and J by 6 bases, and 10 bases separated the two germline ends. The CDR3 here is CASSLGQPLNEQFF. CDR3 in DNA: TGCGCCAGCAGCTTGGGACAACCTCTCAATGAGCAGTTCTTC. Variable domain in full (rest from reference TRBV5-1 and TRBJ2-1): KAGVTQTPRYLIKTRGQQVTLSCSPISGHRSVSWYQQTPGQGLQFLFEYFSETQRNKGNFPGRFSGRQFSNSRSEMNVSTLELGDSALYLCASSLGQPLNEQFFGPGTRLTVL.

This clone appeared once. The gene calls are TRBV7-9 and TRBJ2-2, with no clear D. The germline V gene encodes CDR1 SEHNR and CDR2 FQNEAQ (reference sequence). This CDR3 has 16 amino acids. Trimming removed 0 bases from V and 0 bases from J, with 8 bases in between. The CDR3 protein is CASSLALASNTGELFF. The CDR3 nucleotides read TGTGCCAGCAGCTTAGCGCTTGCCTCGAACACCGGGGAGCTGTTTTTT.